A single sample gave rise to the 5 T cell receptor beta chains below, sequenced in a study of blood T cell repertoires in COVID-19. Data came from immunoSEQ multiplex PCR; TCRdb stores just in-frame clones and leaves some out. The table lists about 150,000 clones, just over 90% of them singletons, with 4.5% to 5% in the top ten. Sequenced: peripheral blood. All receptors derive from a man aged 18 to 29 with COVID-19, enrolled during active disease.

The CDR3 protein is CASSIFVGGIYEQFF. CDR3 nucleotides: TGTGCCAGTAGTATATTCGTGGGAGGGATCTATGAGCAGTTCTTC. V is TRBV19 and J is TRBJ2-1; 7 nucleotides agree with TRBD2. Germline V CDR1 and CDR2: LNHDA, SQIVND (reference sequence). This CDR3 is 15 amino acids long. V was clipped by 2 bases and J by 8 bases; unmatched bases: 9. Full variable domain (rest looked up from reference TRBV19 and TRBJ2-1): DGGITQSPKYLFRKEGQNVTLSCEQNLNHDAMYWYRQDPGQGLRLIYYSQIVNDFQKGDIAEGYSVSREKKESFPLTVTSAQKNPTAFYLCASSIFVGGIYEQFFGPGTRLTVL.

The J gene is TRBJ1-1, the V gene TRBV2, with D possibly matching TRBD1 (6 bases). The V gene lost 7 bases and the J gene lost 1 base, with 10 bases spanning the gap. Germline CDR1 is SNHLY and CDR2 is FYNNEI. CDR3 length: 13 amino acids. The CDR3 here is CASIDRTNTEAFF. The DNA for the CDR3 is TGTGCCAGCATCGACAGGACGAACACTGAAGCTTTCTTT.

This chain joins TRBV7-8 and TRBJ1-6; D is ambiguous. Trimming pared 5 bases from V and 10 bases from J, leaving 12 bases between. The CDR3 is 13 amino acids. Germline CDR1 is SGHVS and CDR2 is FQNEAQ. CDR3 sequence (DNA): TGTGCCAGCAGCCCCCAGGCAGGATCACCCCTCCACTTT. Translation gives CASSPQAGSPLHF.

The chain employs TRBV3-1 (or the pseudogene TRBV3-2) and TRBJ1-1, with a tentative D call TRBD1 (6 bases). This CDR3 spans 16 amino acids. Trimming took off 2 bases at V and 7 bases at J, with 20 bases between the two ends. The germline V gene has CDR1 LGHDT and CDR2 YNNKEL (reference sequence). CDR3 residues: CASSQPPSGGPVEAFF. The CDR3 DNA reads as TGTGCCAGCAGCCAACCCCCGTCGGGGGGGCCTGTTGAAGCTTTCTTT.

V gene TRBV2 combines with J gene TRBJ1-1; 7 bases map to TRBD1. The V segment lost 7 bases and the J segment 6 bases; nucleotides outside the gene matches: 14. This CDR3 is built from 15 residues. Germline assignment: CDR1 SNHLY and CDR2 FYNNEI. The CDR3 loop is CASTRSQGTRPEAFF. The CDR3 DNA sequence: TGTGCCAGCACCCGATCACAGGGGACGAGGCCTGAAGCTTTCTTT.